This passage covers 29 T cell receptor beta chains from one sample sequenced in a study of beta chain features in type 1 diabetes. The isolated RNA, all of it, was reverse transcribed, so expressed TCRB transcripts were what got sequenced. Clones were read by immunoSEQ multiplex PCR, and TCRdb kept only the in-frame ones, dropping some. The sample lists hundreds of thousands of clones, 15% to 17% occurring once. The sequenced material came from naive CD4+ T cells from blood. These receptors all come from a man between 18 and 35 years old in good health.

The CDR3 sequence: CASSPDRISYGYTF. CDR3 sequence (DNA): TGTGCCAGCTCACCCGACAGGATTTCCTATGGCTACACCTTC. V gene TRBV18 combines with J gene TRBJ1-2; maybe TRBD1 (6 bases). Germline CDR1 is KGHSH and CDR2 is LQKENI. Trimming removed 3 bases from V and 4 bases from J, with 12 bases in between. This CDR3 spans 14 amino acids.

This clone was seen only a few times. The genes are TRBV4-3 and TRBJ2-3; 10 nucleotides match TRBD2. Germline loops: CDR1 LGHNA, CDR2 YSLEER. With 1 base clipped from V and 1 base from J, the junction kept 5 bases outside the gene matches. The CDR3 covers 17 residues. The CDR3 DNA is TGCGCCAGCAGCCAAGTTCTAGCGGGAGTACGCACAGATACGCAGTATTTT. Its translation: CASSQVLAGVRTDTQYF.

Only one count was recorded for this clone. This rearrangement joins TRBV5-4 to TRBJ2-7; D ambiguous. Germline V gives CDR1 SGHNT, CDR2 YYREEE (reference sequence). Trimming cost V 4 bases and J 12 bases, with 20 bases left between them. This CDR3 contains 13 residues. The chain's CDR3 is CASSTTTPGSPYF. The CDR3 nucleotides read TGTGCCAGCAGCACTACCACACCAGGCTCGCCGTACTTC.

The table lists this clone with a few counts. Other DNA variants within this sample encode the same CDR3. V is TRBV7-2 and J is TRBJ2-3; 9 nucleotides agree with TRBD2. Looked up from germline, CDR1 is SGHTA and CDR2 is FQGNSA. CDR3 length: 15 residues. Germline trimming cut 5 bases from V and 0 bases from J; bases unmatched to any gene: 3. The CDR3 DNA reads TGTGCCAGCAGCCCAGGACTAGCGAGCACAGATACGCAGTATTTT. This sequence encodes CASSPGLASTDTQYF.

This clone showed up just a few times. The chain carries TRBV7-2 and TRBJ2-3, with 11 bases matching TRBD2. Trimming took 4 bases from V and 2 from J; bases not matched to a gene: 5. This CDR3 spans 16 amino acids. Per the germline V gene, CDR1 is SGHTA and CDR2 is FQGNSA. The CDR3 region has the DNA TGTGCCAGCAGCTCGTCGACTAGCGGGGCCACAGATACGCAGTATTTT. Protein sequence: CASSSSTSGATDTQYF.

This clone was recorded a few times. V usage is TRBV10-3 and J usage is TRBJ1-1; D is undetermined. The CDR3 sequence is 12 residues long. The germline V and J ends were trimmed by 0 bases and 6 bases, with 5 bases remaining between them. Germline V gene sequence: CDR1 ENHRY, CDR2 SYGVKD. The CDR3 DNA sequence: TGTGCCATCAGTGAGTCGCCAGCTGAAGCTTTCTTT. Residues: CAISESPAEAFF.

The V and J genes are TRBV18 and TRBJ2-1, with TRBD2 matching 11 bases. The CDR3 consists of 14 residues. Germline-derived CDR1 and CDR2 are KGHSH and LQKENI. J was trimmed by 8 bases and V by 8 bases; bases with no gene match: 8. The CDR3 loop reads CASLSTSGVDEQFF. The CDR3 DNA is TGTGCCAGCCTCTCGACTAGCGGGGTTGATGAGCAGTTCTTC.

V and J are TRBV6-5 and TRBJ2-5; 9 nucleotides match TRBD1. After removal of 8 bases from V and 2 bases from J, the junction contained 6 bases not matched to a gene. Germline assignment: CDR1 MNHEY and CDR2 SVGAGI. CDR3 length equals 14 residues. This CDR3 reads CASYPGTGQETQYF. The CDR3 DNA reads as TGTGCCAGCTATCCGGGGACAGGGCAAGAGACCCAGTACTTC.

This clone came up a few times. This chain connects TRBV28 to TRBJ2-5; 14 positions agree with TRBD2. J gave up 5 bases and V 7 bases, and 6 bases lay outside the gene matches. The CDR3 spans 15 residues. The V gene's germline CDR1 is MDHEN and CDR2 SYDVKM. The CDR3 coding sequence is TGTGCCAGCACCCCGGGACTAGCGGGAGTGGAGACCCAGTACTTC. Protein: CASTPGLAGVETQYF.

This clone was recorded a few times. The chain is built from TRBV5-1 and TRBJ2-1; 8 positions agree with TRBD2. CDR3 size: 16 residues. Germline V gene lookup returns CDR1 SGHRS and CDR2 YFSETQ. Unmatched junction bases numbered 4, after V lost 2 bases and J lost 0 bases. Written as DNA, the CDR3 is TGCGCCAGCAGCTTTAGCGGGGCGATCTCCTACAATGAGCAGTTCTTC. Translating it yields CASSFSGAISYNEQFF. Drawing the rest from reference TRBV5-1 and TRBJ2-1, the complete variable domain is KAGVTQTPRYLIKTRGQQVTLSCSPISGHRSVSWYQQTPGQGLQFLFEYFSETQRNKGNFPGRFSGRQFSNSRSEMNVSTLELGDSALYLCASSFSGAISYNEQFFGPGTRLTVL.

This clone was seen a few times. This sequence joins TRBV7-2 and TRBJ2-6; 7 bases align to TRBD1. The CDR3 contains 16 residues. CDR1 and CDR2 from the germline V gene are SGHTA and FQGNSA. J lost 0 bases, V lost 5 bases, and 4 bases had no gene match. CDR3 amino acids: CASSGQAFSGANVLTF. The CDR3 DNA is TGTGCCAGCAGCGGACAGGCCTTCTCTGGGGCCAACGTCCTGACTTTC.

In its sample, this clone was seen a few times. This chain uses TRBV4-3 with TRBJ1-6, with TRBD1 identical over 7 bases. CDR3 size: 17 residues. V lost 4 bases, J lost 10 bases, and 16 bases stayed unmatched. Germline V CDR1 and CDR2: LGHNA, YSLEER. The CDR3 DNA sequence: TGCGCCAGCAGCCGCACGCTGCGAGGGGGCGCCGGGTCACCCCTCCACTTT. The encoded protein is CASSRTLRGGAGSPLHF.

The J gene is TRBJ2-7, the V gene TRBV7-2; the D is unclear. The CDR3 consists of 11 residues. The ends were cut back, 3 bases at V and 5 bases at J, with 5 bases in the middle. Germline CDR1 is SGHTA and CDR2 is FQGNSA. CDR3 nucleotide sequence: TGTGCCAGCAGCTTTTCCAACGAGCAGTACTTC. Translated, it gives CASSFSNEQYF.

This clone was observed a few times. V and J are TRBV27 and TRBJ1-2; possible D gene TRBD1, 5 bases. The CDR3 has 13 residues. CDR1 and CDR2 from the germline V gene are MNHEY and SMNVEV (reference sequence). Trimming cost V 6 bases and J 4 bases, with 12 bases left between them. The CDR3 sequence: CASSRDSRYGYTF. CDR3 nucleotides: TGTGCCAGCAGCCGGGACTCCCGCTATGGCTACACCTTC.

The chain employs TRBV7-9 and TRBJ2-2, with 10 bases identical to TRBD2. The CDR3 loop spans 15 amino acids. V shed 3 bases, J shed 6 bases, and the junction held 4 bases outside the gene matches. CDR1 SEHNR and CDR2 FQNEAQ come from the germline V gene (reference sequence). The DNA of the CDR3 is TGTGCCAGCAGCTTCCCTAGCGGGAGTGCCGGGGAGCTGTTTTTT. Translated: CASSFPSGSAGELFF.

CDR3 amino acids: CASGGHRVVYEQYF. In DNA, the CDR3 is TGTGCCAGCGGGGGACACAGGGTAGTCTACGAGCAGTACTTC. The rearrangement links TRBV28 to TRBJ2-7, with a possible D match to TRBD1 (6 bases). Trimming took 8 bases from V and 3 from J, leaving 17 bases between them. The CDR3 is 14 amino acids. Germline V CDR1 and CDR2: MDHEN, SYDVKM.

The chain couples TRBV7-9 to TRBJ2-1; unclear D gene. The CDR3 is 12 amino acids. CDR1 and CDR2 (germline): SEHNR, FQNEAQ (reference sequence). Trimming removed 2 bases at V and 15 bases at J, with 14 bases between. The CDR3 DNA reads TGTGCCAGCAGCTTAAACATCAAAGGTCTGTTCTTC. Its translation: CASSLNIKGLFF.

This chain uses TRBV25-1 with TRBJ2-3, with D maybe TRBD2 (5 bases). The CDR3 consists of 16 residues. Germline V CDR1 and CDR2: MGHDK, SYGVNS. The V gene lost 8 bases and the J gene lost 3 bases, with 21 bases spanning the gap. The CDR3 nucleotides are TGTGCCAGCTCCCGCGGGTTTAGGGATGTAACAGATACGCAGTATTTT. Translation: CASSRGFRDVTDTQYF.

Here the CDR3 reads CASSLGQGNMAFF. As DNA, the CDR3 is TGTGCCAGCAGCCTCGGACAGGGTAATATGGCTTTCTTT. The rearrangement uses TRBV6-6 and TRBJ1-1; 8 bases match TRBD1. The CDR3 runs to 13 residues. V lost 6 bases and J lost 11; bases outside the gene matches: 11. The germline CDR1 and CDR2 sequences are MNHNY and SVGAGI (reference sequence).

This clone was seen a few times. This chain links TRBV9 with TRBJ1-1; unclear D gene. This CDR3 comprises 14 residues. With 4 bases removed from V and 3 bases from J, the gap between germline ends came to 13 bases. Germline-derived CDR1 and CDR2 are SGDLS and YYNGEE. The CDR3 DNA follows: TGTGCCAGCAGCCCGCGCCGTGTTGACACTGAAGCTTTCTTT. Translation: CASSPRRVDTEAFF.

The rearrangement links TRBV30 to TRBJ1-1; D remains ambiguous. Trimming shortened V by 1 base and J by 5 bases, and 11 bases separated the two germline ends. The CDR3 covers 13 residues. Germline CDR1 GTSNPN, CDR2 SVGIG (reference sequence). CDR3 DNA sequence: TGTGCCTGGAGTGCAGTGGGGTGGACTGAAGCTTTCTTT. Amino acids: CAWSAVGWTEAFF. The complete variable domain, with remaining parts taken from reference TRBV30 and TRBJ1-1, reads SQTIHQWPATLVQPVGSPLSLECTVEGTSNPNLYWYRQAAGRGLQLLFYSVGIGQISSEVPQNLSASRPQDRQFILSSKKLLLSDSGFYLCAWSAVGWTEAFFGQGTRLTVV.

This clone was counted only a few times. The chain couples TRBV19 to TRBJ2-7, with D possibly matching TRBD2 (7 bases). The CDR3 extends over 14 amino acids. Germline V gene lookup returns CDR1 LNHDA and CDR2 SQIVND (reference sequence). V gave up 6 bases and J gave up 5 bases, with 17 bases separating them. CDR3 sequence (DNA): TGTGCCAGTAGCGGGGGGCCCAGTATGAACGAGCAGTACTTC. Translating gives CASSGGPSMNEQYF.

This clone was detected a few times. V and J are TRBV28 and TRBJ2-7; D is unresolved. V was shortened by 2 bases and J by 5 bases, with 10 bases between the two germline ends. The CDR3 length is 13 residues. Looked up from germline, CDR1 is MDHEN and CDR2 is SYDVKM. The CDR3 region has the DNA TGTGCCAGCAGTTTAAGGTCTCCACACGAGCAGTACTTC. Its translation is CASSLRSPHEQYF.

This chain connects TRBV6-1 to TRBJ2-5; possible D gene TRBD1, 6 bases. V lost 6 bases and J lost 2, with 10 bases in between. The CDR3 covers 13 residues. Germline values: CDR1 MNHNS, CDR2 SASEGT. DNA for the CDR3: TGTGCCAGCAGCCGACAGGTTCAAGAGACCCAGTACTTC. It yields the protein CASSRQVQETQYF.

The sample holds a few counts of this clone. The V gene is TRBV30, the J gene TRBJ1-2, with no clear D. Per germline, CDR1 GTSNPN and CDR2 SVGIG (reference sequence). This CDR3 comprises 11 residues. Deletions cut 4 bases from V and 2 bases from J, with 5 bases between. CDR3 region: CAWTANYGYTF. The CDR3 region has the DNA TGTGCCTGGACAGCGAACTATGGCTACACCTTC.

The chain has TRBV7-2 and TRBJ2-7; 8 nucleotides match TRBD1. Trimming removed 1 base from V and 2 bases from J; junction bases left unmatched: 4. Germline assignment: CDR1 SGHTA and CDR2 FQGNSA. This CDR3 region has 15 residues. CDR3 nucleotide sequence: TGTGCCAGCAGCTTAGGGACAGGGATGGCCTACGAGCAGTACTTC. Translated: CASSLGTGMAYEQYF.

This clone was picked up a small number of times. The V and J genes are TRBV6-5 and TRBJ1-6; D unclear. CDR3 length: 15 residues. Trimming removed 6 bases from V and 6 bases from J, with 15 bases in between. Germline CDR1 MNHEY, CDR2 SVGAGI. CDR3 in amino acids: CASRLDHRSNSPLHF. In nucleotides, the CDR3 is TGTGCCAGCAGGTTAGATCACAGAAGTAATTCACCCCTCCACTTT.

The rearrangement links TRBV7-9 to TRBJ1-2; perhaps TRBD1 as D (5 bases). The CDR3 contains 17 residues. Germline V lookup: CDR1 SEHNR, CDR2 FQNEAQ (reference sequence). V lost 5 bases and J lost 8, with 27 bases in between. The CDR3 sequence: CASSPRLRGTLPGGYTF. CDR3 coding DNA: TGTGCCAGCAGCCCGAGACTTCGAGGGACCCTCCCGGGGGGCTACACCTTC.

The V call is TRBV2, the J call TRBJ2-3; no reliable D call. The CDR3 covers 16 residues. Looked up from germline, CDR1 is SNHLY and CDR2 is FYNNEI. Deletions cut 3 bases from V and 2 bases from J, with 15 bases between. The CDR3 here is CASSESGSFTTDTQYF. CDR3 DNA: TGTGCCAGCAGTGAGTCCGGCTCCTTTACCACAGATACGCAGTATTTT.